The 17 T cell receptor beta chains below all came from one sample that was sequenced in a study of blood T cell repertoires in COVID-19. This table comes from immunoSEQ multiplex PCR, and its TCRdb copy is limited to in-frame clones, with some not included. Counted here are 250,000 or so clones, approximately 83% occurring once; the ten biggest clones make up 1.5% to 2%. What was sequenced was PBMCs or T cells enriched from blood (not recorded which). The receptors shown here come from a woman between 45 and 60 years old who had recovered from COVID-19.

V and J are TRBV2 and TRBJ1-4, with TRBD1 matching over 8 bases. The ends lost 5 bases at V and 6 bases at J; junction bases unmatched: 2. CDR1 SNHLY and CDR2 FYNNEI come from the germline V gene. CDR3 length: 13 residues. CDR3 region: CASSKTGDEKLFF. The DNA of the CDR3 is TGTGCCAGCAGTAAGACAGGGGATGAAAAACTGTTTTTT.

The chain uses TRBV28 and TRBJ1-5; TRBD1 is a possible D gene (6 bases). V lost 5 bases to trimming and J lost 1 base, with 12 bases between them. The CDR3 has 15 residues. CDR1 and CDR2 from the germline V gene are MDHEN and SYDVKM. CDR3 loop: CASSTRGGSNQPQHF. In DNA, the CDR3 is TGTGCCAGCAGTACTAGGGGGGGGAGCAATCAGCCCCAGCATTTT.

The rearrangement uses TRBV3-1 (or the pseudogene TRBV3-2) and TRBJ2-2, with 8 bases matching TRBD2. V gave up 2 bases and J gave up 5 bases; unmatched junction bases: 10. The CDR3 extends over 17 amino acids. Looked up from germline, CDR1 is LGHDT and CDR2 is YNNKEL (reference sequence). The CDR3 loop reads CASSQNLALAATGELFF. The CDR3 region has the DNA TGTGCCAGCAGCCAAAACCTCGCACTAGCGGCGACCGGGGAGCTGTTTTTT.

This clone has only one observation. Here the CDR3 reads CASTPFPSGELFF. The CDR3 DNA reads as TGTGCCAGCACTCCCTTCCCCTCCGGGGAGCTGTTTTTT. The J gene is TRBJ2-2, the V gene TRBV9; the D is unclear. This CDR3 region has 13 residues. Germline CDR1 is SGDLS and CDR2 is YYNGEE. Trimming cost V 6 bases and J 6 bases, with 12 bases left between them.

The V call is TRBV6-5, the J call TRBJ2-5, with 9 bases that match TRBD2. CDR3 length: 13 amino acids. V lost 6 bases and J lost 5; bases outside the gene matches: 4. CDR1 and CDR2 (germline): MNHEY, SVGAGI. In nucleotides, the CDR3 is TGTGCCAGCAGAATTAGCGGGAGTGAGACCCAGTACTTC. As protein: CASRISGSETQYF.

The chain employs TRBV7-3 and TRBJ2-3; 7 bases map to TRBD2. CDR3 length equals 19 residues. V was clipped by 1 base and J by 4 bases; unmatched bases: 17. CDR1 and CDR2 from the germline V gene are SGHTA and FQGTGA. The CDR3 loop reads CASSLMPSGAGFGADTQYF. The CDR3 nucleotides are TGTGCCAGCAGCTTAATGCCTAGCGGAGCCGGCTTTGGAGCAGATACGCAGTATTTT.

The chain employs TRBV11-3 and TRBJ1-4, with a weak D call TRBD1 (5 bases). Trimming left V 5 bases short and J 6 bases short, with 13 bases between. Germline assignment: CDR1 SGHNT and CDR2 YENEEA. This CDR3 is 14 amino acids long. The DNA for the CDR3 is TGTGCCAGCAGCGTACCGTCACAGGATGAAAAACTGTTTTTT. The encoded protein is CASSVPSQDEKLFF. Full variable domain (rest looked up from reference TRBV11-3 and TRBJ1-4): EAGVVQSPRYKIIEKKQPVAFWCNPISGHNTLYWYLQNLGQGPELLIRYENEEAVDDSQLPKDRFSAERLKGVDSTLKIQPAELGDSAVYLCASSVPSQDEKLFFGSGTQLSVL.

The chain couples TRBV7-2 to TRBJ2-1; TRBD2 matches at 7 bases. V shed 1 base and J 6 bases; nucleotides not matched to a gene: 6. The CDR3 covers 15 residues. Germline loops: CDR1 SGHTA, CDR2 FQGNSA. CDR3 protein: CASSLVGGFGNEQFF. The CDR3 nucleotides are TGTGCCAGCAGCTTAGTCGGGGGGTTCGGCAATGAGCAGTTCTTC.

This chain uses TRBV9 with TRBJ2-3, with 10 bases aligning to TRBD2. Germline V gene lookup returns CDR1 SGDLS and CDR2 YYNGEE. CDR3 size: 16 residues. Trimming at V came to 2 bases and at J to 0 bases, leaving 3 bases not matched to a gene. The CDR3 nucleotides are TGTGCCAGCAGCGTCATAGCGGGGGGTAGCACAGATACGCAGTATTTT. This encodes CASSVIAGGSTDTQYF.

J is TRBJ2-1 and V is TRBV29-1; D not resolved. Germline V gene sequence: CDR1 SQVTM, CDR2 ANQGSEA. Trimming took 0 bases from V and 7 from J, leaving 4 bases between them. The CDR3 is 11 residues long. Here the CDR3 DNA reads TGCAGCGTTGAAGATCCGAATGAGCAGTTCTTC. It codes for CSVEDPNEQFF.

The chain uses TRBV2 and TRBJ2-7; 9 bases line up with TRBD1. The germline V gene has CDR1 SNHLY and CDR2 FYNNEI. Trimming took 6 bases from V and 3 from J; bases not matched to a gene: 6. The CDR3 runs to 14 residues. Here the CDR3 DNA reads TGTGCCAGCAGGAAGACAGGGGGGTTCTACGAGCAGTACTTC. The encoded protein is CASRKTGGFYEQYF.

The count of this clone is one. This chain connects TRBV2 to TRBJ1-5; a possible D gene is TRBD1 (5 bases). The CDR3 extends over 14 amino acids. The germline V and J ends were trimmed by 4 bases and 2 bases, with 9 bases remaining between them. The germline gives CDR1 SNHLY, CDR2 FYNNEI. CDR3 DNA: TGTGCCAGCAGTGTTCAGGGCCGCAATCAGCCCCAGCATTTT. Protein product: CASSVQGRNQPQHF.

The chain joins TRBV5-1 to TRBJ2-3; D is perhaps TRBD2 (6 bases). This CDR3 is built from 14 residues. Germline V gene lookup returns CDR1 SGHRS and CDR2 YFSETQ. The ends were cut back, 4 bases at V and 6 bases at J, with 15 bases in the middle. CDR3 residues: CASSPGSGRDTQYF. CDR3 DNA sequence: TGCGCCAGCAGCCCAGGCTCAGGGAGGGATACGCAGTATTTT.

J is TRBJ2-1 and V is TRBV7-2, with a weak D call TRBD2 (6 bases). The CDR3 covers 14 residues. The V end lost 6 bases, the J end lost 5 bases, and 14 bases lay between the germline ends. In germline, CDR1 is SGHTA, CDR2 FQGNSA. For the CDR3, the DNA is TGTGCCAGCAGAGTGCGCGGGGCTAACAATGAGCAGTTCTTC. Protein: CASRVRGANNEQFF.

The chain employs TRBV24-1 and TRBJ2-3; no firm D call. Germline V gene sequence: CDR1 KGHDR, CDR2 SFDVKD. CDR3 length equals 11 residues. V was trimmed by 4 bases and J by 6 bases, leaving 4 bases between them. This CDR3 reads CATSELDTQYF. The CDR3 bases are TGTGCCACCAGTGAACTGGATACGCAGTATTTT.

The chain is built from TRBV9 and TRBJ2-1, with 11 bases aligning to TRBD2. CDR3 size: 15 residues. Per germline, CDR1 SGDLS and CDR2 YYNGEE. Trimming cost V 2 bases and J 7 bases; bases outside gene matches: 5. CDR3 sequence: CASSVSGRAGNEQFF. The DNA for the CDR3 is TGTGCCAGCAGCGTTAGCGGGAGGGCCGGAAATGAGCAGTTCTTC.

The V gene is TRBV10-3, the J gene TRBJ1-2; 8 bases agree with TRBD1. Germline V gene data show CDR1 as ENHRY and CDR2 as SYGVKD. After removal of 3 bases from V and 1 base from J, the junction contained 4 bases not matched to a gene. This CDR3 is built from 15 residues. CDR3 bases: TGTGCCATCAGTGACTCGGACAGGGTTAACTATGGCTACACCTTC. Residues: CAISDSDRVNYGYTF.